The 3 T cell receptor beta chains in this list originate from one sample, sequenced in a study of CXCR3-negative and CXCR3-positive naive CD8 T cells. cDNA libraries for TRB were generated by 5' RACE incorporating UMI labels. Each CDR3 protein gets one entry in TCRdb, which reprocessed the 5' RACE reads and gives no DNA. This specimen shows roughly 89,000 distinct CDR3 sequences; the ten leading clones hold approximately 1.5%. The specimen was naive CXCR3- CD8+ T cells from blood. Subset noted: CD45RO-CCR7+CD27+CD95- naive CD8+ T cells lacking CXCR3 (TNR3-). The receptors originated from a human donor in good health. Some clones in this sample may be carry-over from other donors' samples.

The rearrangement links TRBV28 to TRBJ2-3. This CDR3 is built from 13 residues. Germline V CDR1 and CDR2: MDHEN, SYDVKM. The CDR3 sequence: CASSLTPTDTQYF.

This sequence joins TRBV5-1 and TRBJ1-1; TCRdb's D gene call, TRBD1, goes unchecked for lack of DNA. Germline assignment: CDR1 SGHRS and CDR2 YFSETQ. There are 15 residues in the CDR3. The CDR3 here is CASSRSQDRSTEAFF. Filled out from reference TRBV5-1 and TRBJ1-1, the complete variable domain reads KAGVTQTPRYLIKTRGQQVTLSCSPISGHRSVSWYQQTPGQGLQFLFEYFSETQRNKGNFPGRFSGRQFSNSRSEMNVSTLELGDSALYLCASSRSQDRSTEAFFGQGTRLTVV.

The J gene is TRBJ2-7, the V gene TRBV29-1; TCRdb calls TRBD1, which cannot be checked without DNA. Germline CDR1 SQVTM, CDR2 ANQGSEA. This CDR3 has 13 residues. This chain's CDR3 is CSATGWSSYEQYF.